This T cell receptor (beta chain) was sequenced in a study of shared clonotypes between healthy human individuals. CD45RO negativity and positive selection for CCR7 defined naive CD8 cells, a population that excluded terminally differentiated effector memory CD45RA+ cells. Repertoires were generated with immunoSEQ multiplex PCR, while TCRdb's copy carries only in-frame clones and drops some. The sample lists about 2.1 million clones; around 93% were seen once. CDR1 SNHLY and CDR2 FYNNEI come from the germline V gene. V was pared by 10 bases and J by 3 bases, with 15 bases between. The CDR3 loop spans 13 amino acids. Only one count was recorded for this clone.

This receptor was identified in a young man in good health. Some clones in this sample may be carry-over from other donors' samples. The chain recombines TRBV2 with TRBJ1-1, with D possibly being TRBD1 (6 bases). Specimen: naive CD8+ T cells from PBMCs. CDR3 region: CATRGGTDTEAFF. The CDR3 DNA reads as TGTGCCACGAGGGGGGGTACGGACACTGAAGCTTTCTTT.